A single TCR beta chain is shown here with its context. Its antigen is unknown. This record belongs to a study of cytomegalovirus exposure and HLA in healthy donors. General study points: Earlier analysis looked at TCR beta V segments, and most were productive about 90% or about 30% of the time.

The primer mix had 60 Vbeta and 13 Jbeta primers. Here immunoSEQ multiplex PCR was the method, and the copy in TCRdb shows in-frame clones only, minus some. This repertoire shows roughly 150,000 clones, 70% to 85% found once; its top ten account for less than 4%. The source is a male donor in good health and CMV-seronegative. Material for sequencing was PBMCs.

The CDR3 bases are TGTGCCAGCAGTGCATCCCCGCAGTACGAGCAGTACTTC. Residues: CASSASPQYEQYF. The chain couples TRBV27 to TRBJ2-7; D not certain. CDR1 and CDR2 (germline): MNHEY, SMNVEV (reference sequence). This CDR3 is built from 13 residues. Trimming stripped 5 bases from V and 4 bases from J, with 12 bases between.